Following are 14 T cell receptor beta chains from one sample sequenced in a study of blood T cells in healthy people across ages. The second PCR ran roughly 7 to 11 cycles with a sample-barcoded 5' primer and J-beta primers. In TCRdb, the 5' RACE reads were re-called with MiXCR into one record per CDR3 protein. Of about 640,000 distinct CDR3 sequences in the sample, 25% to 35% were seen once. Sample: blood. The source is an elderly woman in good health.

This clonotype came up a few times. J is TRBJ2-7 and V is TRBV20-1; D might be TRBD1 or TRBD2, each matching 5 bases. Germline CDR1 reads DFQATT; CDR2 reads SNEGSKA (reference sequence). V lost 0 bases and J lost 6, with 9 bases in between. The CDR3 has 12 residues. The CDR3 loop reads CSARDEGPEQYF. Written as DNA, the CDR3 is TGCAGTGCTAGAGATGAGGGACCCGAGCAGTACTTC.

A word on this clonotype: A read error may be the cause here, since a much bigger clone is one base away. The rearrangement links TRBV29-1 to TRBJ2-3; D is ambiguous. V dropped 6 bases and J dropped 5 bases, with 9 bases sitting between them. The CDR3 loop spans 11 amino acids. The V gene's germline CDR1 is SQVTM and CDR2 ANQGSEA. CDR3 in DNA: TGCAGCGTGGCCAAGGGAGATACGCAGTATTTT. Its translation: CSVAKGDTQYF.

This clonotype was counted ten times or more. The genes are TRBV5-1 and TRBJ2-6; 9 nucleotides agree with TRBD1. Germline V lookup: CDR1 SGHRS, CDR2 YFSETQ. With V trimmed by 0 bases and J by 4 bases, 8 bases remained unmatched. CDR3 length: 18 residues. The CDR3 coding sequence is TGCGCCAGCAGCTTGGAGGTACAGGGGGCACACGGGGCCAACGTCCTGACTTTC. It yields the protein CASSLEVQGAHGANVLTF.

This clonotype was counted once. This clone may be a read error of a much larger clone one base away. This sequence joins TRBV20-1 and TRBJ2-7, with 7 bases matching TRBD2. CDR1 and CDR2 from the germline V gene are DFQATT and SNEGSKA (reference sequence). CDR3 length: 12 amino acids. Trimming took 6 bases from V and 2 from J; bases not matched to a gene: 4. Here the CDR3 reads CSAERGAYEQYF. DNA for the CDR3: TGCAGTGCCGAACGGGGGGCCTACGAGCAGTACTTC.

The chain links TRBV30 to TRBJ1-1, with a tentative D call TRBD1 (6 bases). CDR1 is GTSNPN, CDR2 SVGIG, per germline (reference sequence). The CDR3 is made up of 16 amino acids. V was pared by 2 bases and J by 2 bases, with 18 bases between. Here the CDR3 DNA reads TGTGCCTGGAGTAGTGGGCCGGGGGCCCGTAACACTGAAGCTTTCTTT. Translating gives CAWSSGPGARNTEAFF.

Many counts were recorded for this clonotype. This chain links TRBV7-2 with TRBJ2-7; TRBD2 might be the D (5 bases). Germline V lookup: CDR1 SGHTA, CDR2 FQGNSA. The V gene lost 1 base and the J gene lost 3 bases, with 7 bases spanning the gap. This CDR3 comprises 13 residues. The CDR3, as DNA: TGTGCCAGCAGCTTAGTGGCGGGCTACGAGCAGTACTTC. It specifies CASSLVAGYEQYF.

The table lists this clonotype with many counts. The CDR3: CASSLGGPSEQFF. The CDR3 coding sequence is TGTGCCAGCAGCTTGGGGGGCCCCAGTGAGCAGTTCTTC. The chain links TRBV7-9 to TRBJ2-1; D is possibly TRBD1 or TRBD2 (6 bases each). CDR1 and CDR2 from the germline V gene are SEHNR and FQNEAQ (reference sequence). The CDR3 extends over 13 amino acids. With 3 bases removed from V and 9 bases from J, the gap between germline ends came to 12 bases.

The V and J genes are TRBV7-9 and TRBJ2-1; perhaps TRBD2 as D (6 bases). Germline V CDR1 and CDR2: SEHNR, FQNEAQ (reference sequence). The CDR3 loop spans 12 amino acids. V dropped 7 bases and J dropped 7 bases, with 11 bases sitting between them. Here the CDR3 reads CASNRGTNEQFF. The CDR3, as DNA: TGTGCCAGCAACCGGGGGACGAATGAGCAGTTCTTC.

In this sample, this clonotype turned up a few times. CDR3 sequence reads: CSARDRGGTEAFF. The CDR3 bases are TGCAGTGCTAGAGACAGGGGGGGAACTGAAGCTTTCTTT. V usage is TRBV20-1 and J usage is TRBJ1-1; 7 nucleotides line up with TRBD1. The V and J ends lost 0 bases and 5 bases, in that order; junction bases with no gene match: 3. The CDR3 loop spans 13 amino acids. The germline CDR1 and CDR2 sequences are DFQATT and SNEGSKA (reference sequence).

In its sample, this clonotype was seen once. This may stem from a read error, because a much larger clone lies one nucleotide away. V and J are TRBV5-6 and TRBJ2-1, with 10 bases that match TRBD2. V shed 1 base and J 13 bases; nucleotides not matched to a gene: 26. Germline CDR1 SGHDT, CDR2 YYEEEE. This CDR3 spans 20 amino acids. The CDR3 loop is CASSLSFRAVLAGEKETQFF. The CDR3 bases are TGTGCCAGCAGCTTGTCTTTCAGGGCGGTCCTAGCGGGGGAGAAAGAGACCCAGTTCTTC. Full variable domain (rest looked up from reference TRBV5-6 and TRBJ2-1): DAGVTQSPTHLIKTRGQQVTLRCSPKSGHDTVSWYQQALGQGPQFIFQYYEEEERQRGNFPDRFSGHQFPNYSSELNVNALLLGDSALYLCASSLSFRAVLAGEKETQFFGPGTRLTVL.

The CDR3 region has the DNA TGTGCCAGCAGTCGACAGGCCAGGGCCCCAGATACGCAGTATTTT. Amino acids: CASSRQARAPDTQYF. The chain links TRBV6-5 to TRBJ2-3; tentative D call: TRBD1 (6 bases). The length of the CDR3 is 15 residues. V was shortened by 5 bases and J by 4 bases, with 16 bases between the two germline ends. Germline V gene sequence: CDR1 MNHEY, CDR2 SVGAGI.

For this clonotype: The junction and the germline gene differ at one end; a read error may be behind it. This chain connects TRBV13 to TRBJ1-1; 11 bases map to TRBD1. Germline V CDR1 and CDR2: PRHDT, FYEKMQ (reference sequence). CDR3 size: 16 residues. In DNA form, the CDR3 reads TGTGCCAGCAGCCTAGGACAGGGGGCGTTGAGCACTGAAGCTTTCTTT. Its translation is CASSLGQGALSTEAFF.

Note on this clonotype: A single base separates this from a much larger clone, so it may be a read error. V gene TRBV27 combines with J gene TRBJ2-5; D unclear. TRBJ2-1 explains the end of the DNA better; the J call may be wrong. Germline V gene data show CDR1 as MNHEY and CDR2 as SMNVEV (reference sequence). The CDR3 consists of 10 residues. CDR3 DNA sequence: TGTGCCAGGTACCAAGAGACCCAGTTCTTC. This translates into CARYQETQFF.

The chain recombines TRBV29-1 with TRBJ1-1; D gene unclear. Per the germline V gene, CDR1 is SQVTM and CDR2 is ANQGSEA. This CDR3 comprises 13 residues. With 6 bases removed from V and 5 bases from J, the gap between germline ends came to 16 bases. CDR3 sequence reads: CSVKKGRWTEAFF. Here the CDR3 DNA reads TGCAGCGTAAAGAAGGGAAGATGGACTGAAGCTTTCTTT.